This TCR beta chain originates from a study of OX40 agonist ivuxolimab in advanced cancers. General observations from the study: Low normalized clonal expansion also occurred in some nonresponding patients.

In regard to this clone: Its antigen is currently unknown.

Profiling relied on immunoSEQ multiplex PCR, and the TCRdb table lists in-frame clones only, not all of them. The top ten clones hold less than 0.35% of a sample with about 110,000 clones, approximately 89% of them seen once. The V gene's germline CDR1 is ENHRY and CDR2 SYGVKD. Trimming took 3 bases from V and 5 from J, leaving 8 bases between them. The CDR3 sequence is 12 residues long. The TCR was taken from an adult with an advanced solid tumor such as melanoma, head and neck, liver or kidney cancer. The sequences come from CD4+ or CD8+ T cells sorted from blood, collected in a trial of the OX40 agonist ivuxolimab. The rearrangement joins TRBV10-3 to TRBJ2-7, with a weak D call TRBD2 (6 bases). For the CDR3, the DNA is TGTGCCATCAGTGAAGGAGGGGACGAGCAGTACTTC. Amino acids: CAISEGGDEQYF.